The clone carrying this T cell receptor beta chain was seen a few times. Its antigen is not identified. All donors were healthy, and all were Caucasian. This specimen belongs to a study of identical twins. Study conclusions and caveats: Out-of-frame alpha sequences common to twins exhibited a surplus of low generation probability.

Template switching (which added a universal primer site) was used, and cDNA carried unique molecular identifiers. Each CDR3 protein gets one entry after TCRdb re-called the 5' RACE reads with MiXCR. Of some 240,000 distinct CDR3 sequences listed, more than 9% are singletons. This TCR derives from a man between 45 and 60 years old in good health. The material sequenced was memory T cells sorted from blood.

DNA for the CDR3: TGTGCCAGCAGGGCGGCGGGAGATCAGCCCCAGCATTTT. Amino acids: CASRAAGDQPQHF. The rearrangement joins TRBV27 to TRBJ1-5; D ambiguous. The V end lost 6 bases, the J end lost 5 bases, and 11 bases lay between the germline ends. The CDR3 spans 13 residues. Per the germline V gene, CDR1 is MNHEY and CDR2 is SMNVEV (reference sequence).